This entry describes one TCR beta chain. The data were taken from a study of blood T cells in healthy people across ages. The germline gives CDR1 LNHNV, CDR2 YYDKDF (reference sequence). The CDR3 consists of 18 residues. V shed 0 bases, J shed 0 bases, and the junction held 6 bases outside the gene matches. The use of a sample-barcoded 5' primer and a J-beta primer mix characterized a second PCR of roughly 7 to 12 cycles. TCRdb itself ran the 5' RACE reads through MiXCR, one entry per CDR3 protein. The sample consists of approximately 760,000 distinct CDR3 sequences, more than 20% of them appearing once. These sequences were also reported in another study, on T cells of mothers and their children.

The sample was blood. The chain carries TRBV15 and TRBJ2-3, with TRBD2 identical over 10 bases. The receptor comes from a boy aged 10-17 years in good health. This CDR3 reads CATSRDPGLADSTDTQYF. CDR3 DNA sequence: TGTGCCACCAGCAGAGACCCTGGACTAGCGGATAGCACAGATACGCAGTATTTT.